What follows are 24 T cell receptor beta chains derived from one specimen sequenced in a study of shared clonotypes between healthy human individuals. The table came from immunoSEQ multiplex PCR; TCRdb's copy has only in-frame clones and leaves some out. This sample has about 2.4 million clones, with more than 90% found just once. Sequencing was performed on naive CD4+ T cells sorted from blood. As to subset: CD45RA+ positively selected. Receptors were obtained from a man younger than 35 in good health.

Regarding this clone: Other nucleotide sequences in the sample specify the same CDR3. The chain uses TRBV7-2 and TRBJ2-7; D is unclear. CDR3 length: 13 amino acids. The V end lost 1 base, the J end lost 1 base, and 5 bases lay between the germline ends. CDR1 and CDR2 (germline): SGHTA, FQGNSA. CDR3 residues: CASSLVHSYEQYF. In nucleotides, the CDR3 is TGTGCCAGCAGCTTAGTTCATTCCTACGAGCAGTACTTC.

V gene TRBV28 combines with J gene TRBJ2-1, with D perhaps being TRBD1 or TRBD2 (6 bases each). The V end was cut by 6 bases, the J end by 4 bases, with 19 bases between. CDR1 and CDR2 from the germline V gene are MDHEN and SYDVKM. CDR3 length equals 16 residues. The CDR3 here is CASRDKGGLRYNEQFF. The CDR3, as DNA: TGTGCCAGCAGGGACAAAGGGGGGTTGAGATACAATGAGCAGTTCTTC.

The V and J genes are TRBV27 and TRBJ2-1, with D perhaps TRBD1 or TRBD2 (5 bases each). This CDR3 region has 16 residues. Per the germline V gene, CDR1 is MNHEY and CDR2 is SMNVEV (reference sequence). Trimming stripped 5 bases from V and 1 base from J, with 15 bases between. CDR3: CASSGRGLESYNEQFF. In nucleotides, the CDR3 is TGTGCCAGCAGTGGACGGGGCCTGGAGTCCTACAATGAGCAGTTCTTC.

V gene TRBV27 combines with J gene TRBJ1-4; D is undetermined. The V and J ends lost 5 bases and 0 bases respectively, with 4 bases between them. This CDR3 is built from 13 residues. Germline CDR1 reads MNHEY; CDR2 reads SMNVEV (reference sequence). CDR3 residues: CASSRATNEKLFF. The CDR3 DNA is TGTGCCAGCAGTCGAGCAACTAATGAAAAACTGTTTTTT.

This chain uses TRBV9 with TRBJ2-2, with 7 bases aligning to TRBD2. V dropped 0 bases and J dropped 5; count of bases not matched to a gene: 7. CDR3 length equals 16 residues. Germline-derived CDR1 and CDR2 are SGDLS and YYNGEE. The CDR3 nucleotides read TGTGCCAGCAGCGTAGCGGGGGGAGGGTGGACCGGGGAGCTGTTTTTT. This sequence encodes CASSVAGGGWTGELFF.

J is TRBJ2-3 and V is TRBV6-6; 12 nucleotides agree with TRBD2. There are 15 residues in the CDR3. Unmatched junction bases numbered 7, after V lost 9 bases and J lost 3 bases. The germline V gene has CDR1 MNHNY and CDR2 SVGAGI (reference sequence). This CDR3 reads CASYPTSGSTDTQYF. CDR3 bases: TGTGCCAGTTATCCGACTAGCGGGAGTACAGATACGCAGTATTTT.

This chain connects TRBV9 to TRBJ1-3; tentative D call: TRBD1 (5 bases). V shed 0 bases and J shed 0 bases, with 16 bases lying between them. This CDR3 comprises 18 residues. From germline, CDR1 is SGDLS and CDR2 YYNGEE. DNA for the CDR3: TGTGCCAGCAGCGTAGAGGGAGCAGGGCAACGCTCTGGAAACACCATATATTTT. Encoded protein: CASSVEGAGQRSGNTIYF. Full variable domain (missing parts from reference TRBV9 and TRBJ1-3): DSGVTQTPKHLITATGQRVTLRCSPRSGDLSVYWYQQSLDQGLQFLIQYYNGEERAKGNILERFSAQQFPDLHSELNLSSLELGDSALYFCASSVEGAGQRSGNTIYFGEGSWLTVV.

The V gene is TRBV6-5, the J gene TRBJ2-1, with 7 positions matching TRBD1. The V and J ends lost 0 bases and 6 bases, in that order; junction bases with no gene match: 8. Germline CDR1 MNHEY, CDR2 SVGAGI. The CDR3 length is 16 residues. The CDR3 nucleotides are TGTGCCAGCAGTTACTCGTTTCCGACAGGGATCAATGAGCAGTTCTTC. This encodes CASSYSFPTGINEQFF.

The V and J genes are TRBV27 and TRBJ2-2; D is unclear. The V gene's germline CDR1 is MNHEY and CDR2 SMNVEV (reference sequence). This CDR3 is built from 16 residues. V was clipped by 2 bases and J by 6 bases, with 16 bases between them. Here the CDR3 reads CASSLVGSRAPGELFF. DNA for the CDR3: TGTGCCAGCAGTTTAGTGGGTAGCCGGGCCCCCGGGGAGCTGTTTTTT.

V and J are TRBV28 and TRBJ1-6, with 10 positions matching TRBD1. V dropped 8 bases and J dropped 9; count of bases not matched to a gene: 10. Looked up from germline, CDR1 is MDHEN and CDR2 is SYDVKM. This CDR3 has 15 amino acids. The CDR3 sequence is CASSTQTGGSSPLHF. The CDR3 bases are TGTGCCAGCTCCACCCAGACAGGGGGCTCTTCACCCCTCCACTTT.

V and J are TRBV10-1 and TRBJ2-7, with D tentatively TRBD1 (6 bases). The germline V gene encodes CDR1 WNHNN and CDR2 SYGVQD (reference sequence). The CDR3 is 13 residues long. Trimming removed 7 bases at V and 3 bases at J, with 13 bases between. The CDR3 spells CASKGDTLYEQYF. The CDR3 DNA follows: TGCGCCAGCAAAGGGGACACTCTCTACGAGCAGTACTTC.

The chain couples TRBV10-3 to TRBJ1-4; D not certain. CDR1 is ENHRY and CDR2 is SYGVKD in the germline V gene. V lost 4 bases to trimming and J lost 8 bases, with 8 bases between them. This CDR3 spans 12 amino acids. The CDR3 loop is CAISAGREKLFF. The CDR3 DNA sequence: TGTGCCATCAGTGCTGGAAGAGAAAAACTGTTTTTT.

The rearrangement joins TRBV30 to TRBJ1-3, with D perhaps matching TRBD1 (5 bases). Trimming left V 0 bases short and J 0 bases short, with 12 bases between. The CDR3 has 16 amino acids. Germline V CDR1 and CDR2: GTSNPN, SVGIG (reference sequence). CDR3 nucleotides: TGTGCCTGGAGTGTAGGGACGGCAACCTCTGGAAACACCATATATTTT. It is translated as CAWSVGTATSGNTIYF.

The chain has TRBV19 and TRBJ1-5; 11 bases map to TRBD1. The V and J ends lost 5 bases and 7 bases, in that order; junction bases with no gene match: 7. The CDR3 contains 15 residues. The germline gives CDR1 LNHDA, CDR2 SQIVND (reference sequence). CDR3 DNA: TGTGCCAGTAGTCCGGGACAGGGGGTTGGGCAGCCCCAGCATTTT. This sequence encodes CASSPGQGVGQPQHF.

The CDR3: CASSSPGQGRANEKLFF. The CDR3 region has the DNA TGTGCCAGCAGCTCACCGGGGCAGGGGCGGGCTAATGAAAAACTGTTTTTT. This rearrangement joins TRBV7-3 to TRBJ1-4; possibly TRBD1 for D (6 bases). The germline CDR1 and CDR2 sequences are SGHTA and FQGTGA. V lost 4 bases to trimming and J lost 3 bases, with 18 bases between them. The length of the CDR3 is 17 residues. Full variable domain (remainder filled in from reference TRBV7-3 and TRBJ1-4): GAGVSQTPSNKVTEKGKYVELRCDPISGHTALYWYRQSLGQGPEFLIYFQGTGAADDSGLPNDRFFAVRPEGSVSTLKIQRTERGDSAVYLCASSSPGQGRANEKLFFGSGTQLSVL.

The genes are TRBV5-1 and TRBJ2-5; possible D gene TRBD2, 5 bases. CDR1 is SGHRS and CDR2 is YFSETQ in the germline V gene. The CDR3 runs 15 residues. Trimming removed 0 bases from V and 4 bases from J, with 13 bases in between. DNA of the CDR3: TGCGCCAGCAGCTTGGCCGGGGAAGTTAGAGAGACCCAGTACTTC. It yields the protein CASSLAGEVRETQYF.

There are a few counts of this clone. The V and J genes are TRBV28 and TRBJ2-6; D is undetermined. The V and J ends lost 3 bases and 0 bases respectively, with 6 bases between them. The CDR3 is 15 amino acids. The V gene's germline CDR1 is MDHEN and CDR2 SYDVKM. The CDR3 loop reads CASSFPSSGANVLTF. The CDR3 DNA is TGTGCCAGCAGTTTCCCGTCCTCTGGGGCCAACGTCCTGACTTTC. Supplemented by reference TRBV28 and TRBJ2-6, the full variable domain reads DVKVTQSSRYLVKRTGEKVFLECVQDMDHENMFWYRQDPGLGLRLIYFSYDVKMKEKGDIPEGYSVSREKKERFSLILESASTNQTSMYLCASSFPSSGANVLTFGAGSRLTVL.

The V and J genes are TRBV6-4 and TRBJ2-1; 10 bases are shared with TRBD1. With 6 bases clipped from V and 2 bases from J, the junction kept 10 bases outside the gene matches. This CDR3 is 17 amino acids long. Germline lookup yields CDR1 MRHNA and CDR2 SNTAGT. CDR3 nucleotide sequence: TGTGCCAGCAGGGGGACAGGGGAAATTCTACCCTACAATGAGCAGTTCTTC. This encodes CASRGTGEILPYNEQFF.

Turning to this clone: Other DNA sequences in this sample translate to the same CDR3. V usage is TRBV5-4 and J usage is TRBJ1-3; D perhaps matches TRBD1 (5 bases). In germline, CDR1 is SGHNT, CDR2 YYREEE (reference sequence). This CDR3 spans 15 amino acids. V lost 0 bases to trimming and J lost 4 bases, with 11 bases between them. The CDR3 loop reads CASSLAGGSGNTIYF. Written as DNA, the CDR3 is TGTGCCAGCAGCTTGGCCGGGGGATCGGGAAACACCATATATTTT.

A note on this clone: Other DNA sequences in the same sample also yield this CDR3. The CDR3 loop is CASSLTKNTEAFF. Here the CDR3 DNA reads TGTGCCAGCAGTTTGACTAAGAACACTGAAGCTTTCTTT. V is TRBV13 and J is TRBJ1-1; D is unresolved. The CDR3 spans 13 residues. The V and J ends lost 6 bases and 1 base respectively, with 9 bases between them. Per the germline V gene, CDR1 is PRHDT and CDR2 is FYEKMQ (reference sequence).

The rearrangement uses TRBV6-6 and TRBJ2-2; 7 nucleotides line up with TRBD1. V was pared by 8 bases and J by 1 base, with 7 bases of the junction left unmatched. The CDR3 sequence is 15 residues long. Looked up from germline, CDR1 is MNHNY and CDR2 is SVGAGI (reference sequence). The DNA for the CDR3 is TGTGCCAGCCGCGCCGGGACAGAGAACACCGGGGAGCTGTTTTTT. It yields the protein CASRAGTENTGELFF.

The chain links TRBV6-5 to TRBJ2-5, with a possible D match to TRBD2 (6 bases). The CDR3 is 14 residues long. The ends were cut back, 6 bases at V and 2 bases at J, with 13 bases in the middle. CDR1 MNHEY and CDR2 SVGAGI come from the germline V gene. The CDR3 sequence is CASSPPGGQETQYF. The CDR3, as DNA: TGTGCCAGCAGCCCCCCCGGGGGACAAGAGACCCAGTACTTC.

This rearrangement joins TRBV2 to TRBJ1-2; D is unclear. The germline V and J ends were trimmed by 0 bases and 3 bases, with 17 bases remaining between them. CDR1 is SNHLY, CDR2 FYNNEI, per germline. The CDR3 contains 17 residues. The CDR3 loop is CASSEAHNPRGDYGYTF. DNA of the CDR3: TGTGCCAGCAGTGAAGCCCACAACCCGAGAGGCGACTATGGCTACACCTTC. The full variable domain, in which reference TRBV2 and TRBJ1-2 provide the parts outside the CDR3, is EPEVTQTPSHQVTQMGQEVILRCVPISNHLYFYWYRQILGQKVEFLVSFYNNEISEKSEIFDDQFSVERPDGSNFTLKIRSTKLEDSAMYFCASSEAHNPRGDYGYTFGSGTRLTVV.

J is TRBJ2-3 and V is TRBV5-1; D is undetermined. Germline-derived CDR1 and CDR2 are SGHRS and YFSETQ. V was shortened by 1 base and J by 2 bases, with 11 bases between the two germline ends. CDR3 length: 15 residues. This CDR3 reads CASSLNWEVTDTQYF. In nucleotides, the CDR3 is TGCGCCAGCAGCTTGAATTGGGAAGTCACAGATACGCAGTATTTT.